Listed below are T cell receptor beta chains from one sample, sequenced in a study of OX40 agonist ivuxolimab in advanced cancers. Profiling relied on immunoSEQ multiplex PCR, and the TCRdb table lists in-frame clones only, not all of them. Of fewer than 20,000 clones in the sample, about 81% are singletons; the top ten hold about two fifths. This specimen consisted of CD4+ or CD8+ T cells sorted from blood, obtained in a trial of the OX40 agonist ivuxolimab. The receptors originated from an adult with an advanced solid tumor such as melanoma, head and neck, liver or kidney cancer. Both conserved end residues are part of each CDR3. The order of the fields is D gene, clone size, V gene, J gene, CDR3 protein, CDR3 DNA. D genes are given only for firm matches. Clone size is not always given. Where it is, it says once, few, many or a class for expanded clones.

TRBD1,.,TRBV28,TRBJ1-5,CASRPIQGARNQPQHF,TGTGCCAGCAGGCCTATACAGGGGGCGCGCAATCAGCCCCAGCATTTT
TRBD1,medium-sized,TRBV4-1,TRBJ2-7,CASSPSGDRGYEQYF,TGCGCCAGCAGCCCCTCCGGGGACAGGGGCTACGAGCAGTACTTC
.,.,TRBV6-5,TRBJ2-7,CASSYSDEYEQYF,TGTGCCAGCAGTTACTCTGACGAGTACGAGCAGTACTTC
.,.,TRBV7-2,TRBJ2-7,CASSLEHPGVYEQYF,TGTGCCAGCAGCTTGGAACACCCTGGCGTTTACGAGCAGTACTTC
.,few,TRBV15,TRBJ2-7,CATSKERGPYEQYF,TGTGCCACCAGCAAAGAGAGGGGCCCCTACGAGCAGTACTTC
.,once,TRBV4-3,TRBJ2-7,CASSQEWGQGYEQYF,TGCGCCAGCAGCCAAGAATGGGGCCAGGGGTACGAGCAGTACTTC
TRBD1,once,TRBV28,TRBJ2-7,CASSPGYRGLWGEQYF,TGTGCCAGCAGTCCAGGATACAGGGGGCTTTGGGGCGAGCAGTACTTC
.,.,TRBV5-4,TRBJ2-7,CASSPGPHMGRSYEQYF,TGTGCCAGCAGCCCGGGGCCCCACATGGGGAGATCCTACGAGCAGTACTTC
.,.,TRBV7-9,TRBJ1-1,CASSARPGGTEAFF,TGTGCCAGCAGCGCCCGGCCGGGGGGCACTGAAGCTTTCTTT
.,.,TRBV27,TRBJ2-3,CASSSLTTSTDTQYF,TGTGCCAGCAGTTCACTAACTACTAGCACAGATACGCAGTATTTT
.,.,TRBV5-6,TRBJ2-2,CASSLVRRANTGELFF,TGTGCCAGCAGCTTGGTTAGGAGGGCGAACACCGGGGAGCTGTTTTTT
.,.,TRBV15,TRBJ2-2,CATSRRDIGTGELFF,TGTGCCACCAGTCGCCGGGACATAGGGACCGGGGAGCTGTTTTTT
.,large,TRBV29-1,TRBJ1-3,CSVDEGLSGNTIYF,TGCAGCGTTGATGAGGGTTTGTCTGGAAACACCATATATTTT
.,.,TRBV4-2,TRBJ2-1,CASSQDMPVPYEQFF,TGTGCCAGCAGCCAAGATATGCCCGTTCCCTATGAGCAGTTCTTC
TRBD1,.,TRBV9,TRBJ1-1,CASSVGQGQEAFF,TGTGCCAGCAGCGTAGGACAGGGACAAGAAGCTTTCTTT
.,.,TRBV5-1,TRBJ2-2,CASTPEGGAGELFF,TGCGCCAGCACCCCAGAGGGGGGCGCCGGGGAGCTGTTTTTT
TRBD2,few,TRBV19,TRBJ2-2,CATQDGRRNTGELFF,TGTGCCACCCAGGACGGGAGGAGGAACACCGGGGAGCTGTTTTTT
TRBD2,.,TRBV5-4,TRBJ2-5,CASSLPAGGETQYF,TGTGCCAGCAGCTTGCCAGCGGGGGGGGAGACCCAGTACTTC
TRBD1,.,TRBV5-1,TRBJ2-7,CASSYGTVGEQYF,TGCGCCAGCAGCTACGGGACAGTCGGCGAGCAGTACTTC
TRBD1,.,TRBV19,TRBJ2-7,CASSMETGGIYEQYF,TGTGCCAGTAGTATGGAGACAGGGGGCATCTACGAGCAGTACTTC
TRBD1,.,TRBV7-2,TRBJ1-2,CASSSYRDRDVANYGYTF,TGTGCCAGCAGCTCTTACCGGGACAGGGACGTTGCTAACTATGGCTACACCTTC
TRBD1,.,TRBV9,TRBJ2-7,CASSSRADRLSYEQYF,TGTGCCAGCAGCAGTCGTGCGGACAGGCTCTCCTACGAGCAGTACTTC
.,.,TRBV20-1,TRBJ2-7,CSARDTYEQYF,TGCAGTGCTAGAGATACCTACGAGCAGTACTTC
.,.,TRBV4-1,TRBJ2-7,CASSQDPGGYYEQYF,TGCGCCAGCAGCCAAGATCCAGGAGGCTACTACGAGCAGTACTTC
TRBD1,.,TRBV9,TRBJ2-1,CASSTGQGYNEQFF,TGTGCCAGCAGCACCGGACAGGGTTACAATGAGCAGTTCTTC
.,.,TRBV27,TRBJ2-5,CASSSAMTTGETQYF,TGTGCCAGCAGTTCCGCAATGACTACCGGGGAGACCCAGTACTTC
.,.,TRBV7-9,TRBJ2-6,CASSSKRFGANVLTF,TGTGCCAGCAGCTCAAAAAGGTTTGGGGCCAACGTCCTGACTTTC
.,.,TRBV5-1,TRBJ1-5,CASSLDGTGQPQHF,TGCGCCAGCAGCTTAGACGGCACAGGTCAGCCCCAGCATTTT
TRBD2,.,TRBV28,TRBJ2-7,CAARSGSSYEQYF,TGTGCCGCGCGGAGCGGGAGTTCCTACGAGCAGTACTTC
.,once,TRBV7-3,TRBJ2-1,CASSSPPTEGGYNEQFF,TGTGCCAGCAGCTCCCCCCCGACAGAGGGCGGGTACAATGAGCAGTTCTTC
TRBD1,medium-sized,TRBV11-3,TRBJ1-2,CASSLEDRASNYGYTF,TGTGCCAGCAGCTTAGAGGACAGGGCATCGAACTATGGCTACACCTTC
.,.,TRBV5-4,TRBJ1-1,CASSRSYTEAFF,TGTGCCAGCAGCCGGAGTTATACTGAAGCTTTCTTT
.,.,TRBV9,TRBJ1-2,CASSVEGYGYTF,TGTGCCAGCAGCGTAGAGGGGTATGGCTACACCTTC
.,.,TRBV7-2,TRBJ1-2,CASSSDNYGYTF,TGTGCCAGCAGCTCGGACAATTATGGCTACACCTTC
TRBD1,.,TRBV4-3,TRBJ2-5,CASSHGTGAGETQYF,TGCGCCAGCAGCCACGGGACAGGGGCGGGGGAGACCCAGTACTTC
.,.,TRBV15,TRBJ2-7,CATSDQRNEQYF,TGTGCCACCAGCGATCAACGAAACGAGCAGTACTTC
TRBD1,.,TRBV10-3,TRBJ1-5,CAISEGTGGQPQHF,TGTGCCATCAGTGAGGGGACAGGGGGTCAGCCCCAGCATTTT